Below, 24 T cell receptor beta chains from the same sample are listed, as sequenced in a study of blood T cells in healthy people across ages. A J-beta primer mix and a sample-barcoded 5' primer were used in a second PCR of roughly 6 to 12 cycles. TCRdb itself ran the 5' RACE reads through MiXCR, one entry per CDR3 protein. The table lists approximately 680,000 distinct CDR3 sequences, about 32% of them singletons, with over 15% in the top ten. The sample was blood. All receptors derive from a woman at least 80 years old in good health.

The genes are TRBV27 and TRBJ1-2; D might be TRBD1 (5 bases). Germline assignment: CDR1 MNHEY and CDR2 SMNVEV (reference sequence). V shed 5 bases and J shed 4 bases, with 11 bases lying between them. The CDR3 consists of 13 residues. CDR3 residues: CASSRFQGYGYTF. As DNA, the CDR3 is TGTGCCAGCAGTCGATTCCAGGGCTATGGCTACACCTTC.

In its sample, this clonotype was seen many times. The chain has TRBV7-2 and TRBJ2-7, with 9 positions matching TRBD1. Germline CDR1 and CDR2: SGHTA and FQGNSA. With V trimmed by 5 bases and J by 7 bases, 9 bases remained unmatched. The CDR3 runs 14 residues. For the CDR3, the DNA is TGTGCCAGCAGCCTCGCTGACAGGGGGAAAGAGCAGTACTTC. This codes for CASSLADRGKEQYF. The full variable domain, completed using reference TRBV7-2 and TRBJ2-7, is GAGVSQSPSNKVTEKGKDVELRCDPISGHTALYWYRQSLGQGLEFLIYFQGNSAPDKSGLPSDRFSAERTGGSVSTLTIQRTQQEDSAVYLCASSLADRGKEQYFGPGTRLTVT.

This clonotype has only a few counts. This chain links TRBV20-1 with TRBJ2-5; D not certain. With the DNA end fitting TRBJ2-7 better, the J assignment may be wrong. Germline CDR1 and CDR2: DFQATT and SNEGSKA (reference sequence). The CDR3 is 13 amino acids. The CDR3 reads CSAQGRPQDEQYF. The CDR3 DNA follows: TGCAGTGCCCAAGGGCGGCCCCAGGACGAGCAGTACTTC.

In this sample, this clonotype turned up many times. The chain joins TRBV20-1 to TRBJ1-2; maybe TRBD1 (5 bases). Trimming pared 4 bases from V and 1 base from J, leaving 16 bases between. This CDR3 has 15 residues. Germline V lookup: CDR1 DFQATT, CDR2 SNEGSKA (reference sequence). CDR3 nucleotides: TGCAGTGCTAAGAGTTCGTGGGGGAGTAACTATGGCTACACCTTC. Protein sequence: CSAKSSWGSNYGYTF.

The CDR3 region is CASIGPGDGGYTF. DNA for the CDR3: TGTGCCAGTATCGGCCCAGGGGATGGAGGCTACACCTTC. The chain links TRBV19 to TRBJ1-2; a weak D match, TRBD1 (6 bases). Trimming cost V 7 bases and J 8 bases, with 17 bases left between them. The germline V gene encodes CDR1 LNHDA and CDR2 SQIVND (reference sequence). The CDR3 has 13 amino acids.

With respect to this clonotype: This clone may be a read error of a much larger clone one base away. This rearrangement joins TRBV6-6 to TRBJ1-4; 8 nucleotides align to TRBD1. Germline V CDR1 and CDR2: MNHNY, SVGAGI (reference sequence). The CDR3 has 17 residues. The CDR3 DNA follows: TGTGCCAGCAGTTACTCAAATCTACAGGGGGATAATGAACAACTGTTTTTT. Its translation: CASSYSNLQGDNEQLFF.

This clonotype was seen many times. The chain links TRBV28 to TRBJ1-2; unclear D gene. V lost 5 bases and J 8 bases, leaving 18 bases between the germline ends. The CDR3 contains 14 residues. Germline lookup yields CDR1 MDHEN and CDR2 SYDVKM. The CDR3 bases are TGTGCCAGCAGTACCACGGACGAGCTGGAGGGCTACACCTTC. Its translation: CASSTTDELEGYTF.

This clonotype occurred a few times. The rearrangement joins TRBV29-1 to TRBJ2-2, with 12 positions matching TRBD1. Germline CDR1 reads SQVTM; CDR2 reads ANQGSEA. This CDR3 is 15 amino acids long. V trimming: 7 bases; J trimming: 6 bases; junction bases outside the gene matches: 9. The chain's CDR3 is CSAGPGQGAPGELFF. In DNA, the CDR3 is TGCAGCGCTGGACCGGGACAGGGGGCGCCCGGGGAGCTGTTTTTT.

CDR3 bases: TGCGCCAGCAGCCAAAGCAGGACAGGTCCTGCTAATGAAAAACTGTTTTTT. Translating it yields CASSQSRTGPANEKLFF. The genes are TRBV4-3 and TRBJ1-4; 7 nucleotides align to TRBD1. The ends lost 2 bases at V and 3 bases at J; junction bases unmatched: 9. The CDR3 covers 17 residues. The germline CDR1 and CDR2 sequences are LGHNA and YSLEER.

V usage is TRBV3-1 and J usage is TRBJ2-5; 10 positions match TRBD2. There are 16 residues in the CDR3. Germline V gene lookup returns CDR1 LGHDT and CDR2 YNNKEL (reference sequence). The ends lost 3 bases at V and 1 base at J; junction bases unmatched: 5. CDR3 nucleotide sequence: TGTGCCAGCAGCCAGCGAGCGGGGGGGATCCAAGAGACCCAGTACTTC. This encodes CASSQRAGGIQETQYF.

The CDR3 region has the DNA TGTGCCAGCAATCCTAAAGCAACCGGGACGGTGAACACTGAAGCTTTCTTT. It specifies CASNPKATGTVNTEAFF. The V and J genes are TRBV2 and TRBJ1-1, with a weak D call TRBD1 (5 bases). V was cut by 7 bases and J by 0 bases, with 21 bases left in between. The CDR3 contains 17 residues. Germline lookup yields CDR1 SNHLY and CDR2 FYNNEI.

The chain couples TRBV28 to TRBJ2-1; possible D gene TRBD2, 5 bases. Germline CDR1 and CDR2: MDHEN and SYDVKM. Trimming shortened V by 7 bases and J by 0 bases, and 13 bases separated the two germline ends. This CDR3 spans 15 amino acids. The CDR3 coding sequence is TGTGCCAGCACCCCTGCGGGCAGCTCCTACAATGAGCAGTTCTTC. Its protein product is CASTPAGSSYNEQFF.

This clonotype was detected a few times. A clone one base away is much larger, so this may be a read error. This chain links TRBV4-1 with TRBJ2-5; D call uncertain. Trimming took 8 bases from V and 11 from J, leaving 18 bases between them. CDR1 and CDR2 (germline): MGHRA, YSYEKL. The CDR3 consists of 12 residues. The CDR3 spells CASRDGYNEQYF. In DNA, the CDR3 is TGCGCCAGCCGCGACGGATACAATGAGCAGTACTTC.

This clonotype was counted many times. The chain links TRBV5-1 to TRBJ2-7; 7 nucleotides align to TRBD2. The CDR3 covers 13 residues. After removal of 3 bases from V and 3 bases from J, the junction contained 3 bases not matched to a gene. In germline, CDR1 is SGHRS, CDR2 YFSETQ. CDR3 sequence (DNA): TGCGCCAGCAGCTATGAGCGGGGCTACGAGCAGTACTTC. Its protein product is CASSYERGYEQYF.

This clonotype was seen more than once but under ten times. V gene TRBV7-6 combines with J gene TRBJ2-1; the D call may be TRBD1 or TRBD2 (5 bases each). The CDR3 runs 13 residues. Trimming pared 1 base from V and 9 bases from J, leaving 10 bases between. Germline V gives CDR1 SGHVS, CDR2 FNYEAQ. The CDR3 nucleotides read TGTGCCAGCAGCTTAGGGGACGGCGTTGAGCAGTTCTTC. As protein: CASSLGDGVEQFF.

This clonotype appeared many times. This rearrangement joins TRBV7-2 to TRBJ2-7; 7 bases are shared with TRBD1. CDR1 SGHTA and CDR2 FQGNSA come from the germline V gene. CDR3 size: 12 residues. Germline trimming cut 8 bases from V and 7 bases from J; bases unmatched to any gene: 8. The CDR3 protein is CASGAGGREQYF. CDR3 coding DNA: TGTGCCAGCGGGGCAGGGGGAAGGGAGCAGTACTTC.

This clonotype was seen repeatedly, ten times or more. The chain combines TRBV4-1 with TRBJ1-1; weak D call: TRBD1 (5 bases). The CDR3 loop spans 13 amino acids. With 4 bases removed from V and 6 bases from J, the gap between germline ends came to 12 bases. Germline V lookup: CDR1 MGHRA, CDR2 YSYEKL. As DNA, the CDR3 is TGCGCCAGCAGCCTACAGGATACGGCTGAAGCTTTCTTT. Residues: CASSLQDTAEAFF.

This clonotype was found many times. This rearrangement joins TRBV7-2 to TRBJ2-1, with D maybe TRBD1 (5 bases). The CDR3 runs to 14 residues. Per the germline V gene, CDR1 is SGHTA and CDR2 is FQGNSA. Between the trimmed V and J ends, which lost 5 bases and 8 bases, there was a span of 16 bases. CDR3 DNA sequence: TGTGCCAGCAGCCGAGAAGTCCAGGGATATGAGCAGTTCTTC. It specifies CASSREVQGYEQFF.

A few counts support this clonotype. This could be a read error, since a much larger clone is one nucleotide away. The chain carries TRBV5-1 and TRBJ1-5; possibly TRBD1 for D (6 bases). CDR1 SGHRS and CDR2 YFSETQ come from the germline V gene. This CDR3 has 15 amino acids. The CDR3 loop is CASSRGGGNNRPQHF. CDR3 coding DNA: TGCGCCAGCAGCCGGGGAGGGGGGAACAATCGGCCCCAGCATTTT. The whole variable domain, filled in from reference TRBV5-1 and TRBJ1-5, reads KAGVTQTPRYLIKTRGQQVTLSCSPISGHRSVSWYQQTPGQGLQFLFEYFSETQRNKGNFPGRFSGRQFSNSRSEMNVSTLELGDSALYLCASSRGGGNNRPQHFGDGTRLSIL.

The rearrangement links TRBV7-9 to TRBJ1-5; 8 nucleotides match TRBD1. CDR1 SEHNR and CDR2 FQNEAQ come from the germline V gene (reference sequence). J was trimmed by 5 bases and V by 5 bases; bases with no gene match: 8. The CDR3 runs 15 residues. In DNA, the CDR3 is TGTGCCAGCAGCATTGGATTGACAGGGGATCAGCCCCAGCATTTT. It encodes CASSIGLTGDQPQHF. Together with reference TRBV7-9 and TRBJ1-5, the CDR3 gives the full variable domain: DTGVSQNPRHKITKRGQNVTFRCDPISEHNRLYWYRQTLGQGPEFLTYFQNEAQLEKSRLLSDRFSAERPKGSFSTLEIQRTEQGDSAMYLCASSIGLTGDQPQHFGDGTRLSIL.

About this clonotype itself: A single base separates this from a much larger clone, so it may be a read error. V and J are TRBV10-2 and TRBJ2-5; the D is unclear. V was pared by 4 bases and J by 0 bases, with 6 bases between. Germline loops: CDR1 WSHSY, CDR2 SAAADI. The CDR3 contains 13 residues. The CDR3 DNA reads TGCGCCAGCAGTGCTAACTACCAAGAGACCCAGTACTTC. This gives the protein CASSANYQETQYF.

The chain joins TRBV7-2 to TRBJ2-2; maybe TRBD1 (6 bases). V lost 3 bases and J lost 5, with 13 bases in between. Germline V gene data show CDR1 as SGHTA and CDR2 as FQGNSA. The CDR3 is made up of 15 amino acids. The CDR3 region is CASSLTRGNTGELFF. CDR3 nucleotides: TGTGCCAGCAGCTTGACCAGGGGAAATACCGGGGAGCTGTTTTTT. The full variable domain, in which reference TRBV7-2 and TRBJ2-2 provide the parts outside the CDR3, is GAGVSQSPSNKVTEKGKDVELRCDPISGHTALYWYRQSLGQGLEFLIYFQGNSAPDKSGLPSDRFSAERTGGSVSTLTIQRTQQEDSAVYLCASSLTRGNTGELFFGEGSRLTVL.

This clonotype appeared a few times. The chain is built from TRBV20-1 and TRBJ1-2; maybe TRBD1 (5 bases). Germline CDR1 DFQATT, CDR2 SNEGSKA (reference sequence). The CDR3 is made up of 14 amino acids. The germline V and J ends were trimmed by 0 bases and 4 bases, with 12 bases remaining between them. The CDR3 DNA is TGCAGTGCTAGAGATAAAACGGGACGCTATGGCTACACCTTC. Amino acid sequence: CSARDKTGRYGYTF.

The chain recombines TRBV19 with TRBJ2-3, with D tentatively TRBD1 (6 bases). Per germline, CDR1 LNHDA and CDR2 SQIVND (reference sequence). The V end lost 5 bases, the J end lost 4 bases, and 13 bases lay between the germline ends. This CDR3 spans 14 amino acids. The CDR3 is CASSSTGTPDTQYF. CDR3 sequence (DNA): TGTGCCAGTAGTTCAACAGGGACCCCAGATACGCAGTATTTT.